This T cell receptor (beta chain) originates from a study of cytomegalovirus exposure and HLA in healthy donors. Germline trimming cut 2 bases from V and 4 bases from J; bases unmatched to any gene: 7. The germline V gene has CDR1 MNHNY and CDR2 SVGAGI (reference sequence). The CDR3 runs to 16 residues. The PCR contained 60 Vbeta and 13 Jbeta primers. Clones were read by immunoSEQ multiplex PCR, and TCRdb kept only the in-frame ones, dropping some. The sample lists 89,000 or so clones; about 81% were seen once. Study-wide findings and caveats: In an earlier analysis, about 87% or about 30%: the productive usage of most TCR beta V segments. Later work showed greater clonal expansion in HLA-associated TCR beta chains than in equally common others.

In the case of this clone: What it recognizes is unknown.

V usage is TRBV6-6 and J usage is TRBJ1-5; 8 bases align to TRBD1. Specimen: PBMCs. This TCR was sampled from a man in his fifties or sixties in good health and CMV-seronegative. The CDR3 DNA reads TGTGCCAGCAGTTACCCGACAGGGGCAGTGAATCAGCCCCAGCATTTT. Encoded protein: CASSYPTGAVNQPQHF.